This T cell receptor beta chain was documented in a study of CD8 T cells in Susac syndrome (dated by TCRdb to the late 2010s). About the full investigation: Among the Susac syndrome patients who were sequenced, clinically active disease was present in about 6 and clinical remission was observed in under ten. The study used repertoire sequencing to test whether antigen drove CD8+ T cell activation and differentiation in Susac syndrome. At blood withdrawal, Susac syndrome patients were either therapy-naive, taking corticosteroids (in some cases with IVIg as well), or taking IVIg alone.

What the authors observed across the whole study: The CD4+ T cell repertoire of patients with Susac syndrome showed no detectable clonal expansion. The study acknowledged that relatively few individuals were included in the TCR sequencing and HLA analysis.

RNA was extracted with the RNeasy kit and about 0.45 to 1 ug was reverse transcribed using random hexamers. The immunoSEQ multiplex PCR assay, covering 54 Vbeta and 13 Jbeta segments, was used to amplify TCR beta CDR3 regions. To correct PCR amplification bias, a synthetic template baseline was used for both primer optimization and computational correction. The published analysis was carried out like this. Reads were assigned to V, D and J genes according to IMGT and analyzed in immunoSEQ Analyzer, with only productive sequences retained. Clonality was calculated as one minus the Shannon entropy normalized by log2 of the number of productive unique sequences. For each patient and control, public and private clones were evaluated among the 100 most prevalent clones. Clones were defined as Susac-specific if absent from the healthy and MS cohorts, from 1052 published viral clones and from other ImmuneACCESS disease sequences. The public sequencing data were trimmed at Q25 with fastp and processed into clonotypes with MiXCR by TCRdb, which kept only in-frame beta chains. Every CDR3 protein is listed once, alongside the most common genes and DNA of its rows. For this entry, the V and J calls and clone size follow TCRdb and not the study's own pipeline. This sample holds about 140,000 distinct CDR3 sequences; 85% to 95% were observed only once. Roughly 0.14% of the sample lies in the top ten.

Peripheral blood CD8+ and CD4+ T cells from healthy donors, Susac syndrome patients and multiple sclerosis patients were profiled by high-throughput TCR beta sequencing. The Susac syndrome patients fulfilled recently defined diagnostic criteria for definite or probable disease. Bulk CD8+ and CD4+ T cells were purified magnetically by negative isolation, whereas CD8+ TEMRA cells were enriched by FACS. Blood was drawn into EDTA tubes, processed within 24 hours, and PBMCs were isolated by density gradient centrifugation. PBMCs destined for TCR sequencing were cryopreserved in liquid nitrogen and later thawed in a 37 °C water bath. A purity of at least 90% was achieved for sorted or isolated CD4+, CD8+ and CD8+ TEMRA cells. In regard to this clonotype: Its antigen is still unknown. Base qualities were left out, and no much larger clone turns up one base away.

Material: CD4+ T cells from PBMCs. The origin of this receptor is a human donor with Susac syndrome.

The base sequence is TGCAGTGCTAGAGCGGGACAGGGGGAGCGGGAGCCCCAGCATTTT. Its product reads: CSARAGQGEREPQHF. The receptor chain draws on TRBV20-1 and TRBJ1-5; the central 11 bases match TRBD1. The CDR3 holds 15 amino acids from the cysteine to the phenylalanine. Only the CDR3 DNA is retained, 45 bases long and in frame from the first base. As encoded in the germline V gene (reference sequence), CDR1 is DFQATT while CDR2 is SNEGSKA. Trimmed from V: 1 base; trimmed from J: 8 bases; junction bases lacking a gene match: 7.